This T cell receptor beta chain was profiled in a study of regulatory T cells in long-lasting Graves disease. This clonotype was found many times. Time point here: newly diagnosed GD, antithyroid drugs for less than 3 months. Generation of the TCR library employed RNA extracted from PBMCs. Trimming cost V 0 bases and J 6 bases; bases outside gene matches: 2. The CDR3 is made up of 12 amino acids. Germline assignment: CDR1 GTSNPN and CDR2 SVGIG (reference sequence). Arm-PCR with iRepertoire HTBI primers amplified the CDR3 regions for these TCR beta libraries. TCRdb fed the multiplex PCR reads into MiXCR, producing one record per CDR3 protein. This sample has a few hundred thousand distinct CDR3 sequences, with approximately 12% found just once. Another study also made use of these data, one on T cells in Graves' hyperthyroidism and ophthalmopathy.

The chain has TRBV30 and TRBJ2-7; the match to TRBD1 covers 7 bases. The sequence was collected from a man between 25 and 39 years old with Graves disease. This material consisted of peripheral blood mononuclear cells (PBMCs), taken at new diagnosis, from a patient treated with antithyroid drugs. CDR3 region: CAWSVTGSEQYF. The DNA for the CDR3 is TGTGCCTGGAGTGTGACAGGGAGCGAGCAGTACTTC.